This TCR beta chain came from a study of blood T cell repertoires in COVID-19. The CDR3 is 16 amino acids. Trimming removed 5 bases from V and 0 bases from J, with 14 bases in between. The germline gives CDR1 LNHDA, CDR2 SQIVND (reference sequence). Only in-frame clones appear in the TCRdb table, and some are missing; sequencing was by immunoSEQ multiplex PCR. This table holds more than 110,000 clones, roughly four fifths found once. Source material: PBMCs or T cells enriched from blood (not recorded which). The source is a woman between 18 and 29 years old who had been exposed to COVID-19. V usage is TRBV19 and J usage is TRBJ1-5; the D is unclear. DNA for the CDR3: TGTGCCAGTAGTGTCTCCAGGCTCTATAGCAATCAGCCCCAGCATTTT. Protein product: CASSVSRLYSNQPQHF.